The 10 T cell receptor beta chains listed next were all sequenced from one sample in a study of T-cell memory formation after mild COVID-19. TCRdb called the 5' RACE reads again in MiXCR, with one record for every CDR3 protein. The sample carries about half a million distinct CDR3 sequences, roughly 18% recorded once. Specimen: PBMCs or a T cell subset sorted from them (not recorded which). The receptor set was obtained from an adult woman who had mild COVID-19 (a few samples of this study predate the infection). Cell type and time point are not known.

This clonotype was observed once. The chain carries TRBV2 and TRBJ2-7, with 14 bases identical to TRBD2. The trim removed 5 bases at V and 9 bases at J, leaving 6 bases unmatched. Germline V gives CDR1 SNHLY, CDR2 FYNNEI. The CDR3 is made up of 14 amino acids. CDR3 coding DNA: TGTGCCAGCAGTACGGGACTAGCGGGAGTTGTGCAGTACTTC. Amino acids: CASSTGLAGVVQYF.

A few counts support this clonotype. The rearrangement joins TRBV7-2 to TRBJ1-2; D is unclear. Trimming cost V 5 bases and J 5 bases, with 12 bases left between them. The CDR3 totals 13 residues. Germline lookup yields CDR1 SGHTA and CDR2 FQGNSA. In DNA, the CDR3 is TGTGCCAGCAGCCCCCCCCCAGTGTATGGCTACACCTTC. Its protein is CASSPPPVYGYTF. The full variable domain, its missing parts supplied by reference TRBV7-2 and TRBJ1-2, is GAGVSQSPSNKVTEKGKDVELRCDPISGHTALYWYRQSLGQGLEFLIYFQGNSAPDKSGLPSDRFSAERTGGSVSTLTIQRTQQEDSAVYLCASSPPPVYGYTFGSGTRLTVV.

This clonotype turned up a few times. The chain employs TRBV4-1 and TRBJ2-7, with a weak D call TRBD2 (5 bases). V shed 4 bases and J shed 2 bases, with 18 bases lying between them. This CDR3 has 16 amino acids. In germline, CDR1 is MGHRA, CDR2 YSYEKL. DNA of the CDR3: TGCGCCAGCAGCCCCGCGCTAGCTGGTCTCACCTACGAGCAGTACTTC. Its protein is CASSPALAGLTYEQYF.

The rearrangement links TRBV6-5 to TRBJ2-7; 8 bases line up with TRBD1. Germline trimming cut 0 bases from V and 4 bases from J; bases unmatched to any gene: 8. The CDR3 has 16 amino acids. Germline CDR1 and CDR2: MNHEY and SVGAGI. CDR3 bases: TGTGCCAGCAGTTACTCGAGAAGACAGGGGTTGTACGAGCAGTACTTC. It codes for CASSYSRRQGLYEQYF.

This clonotype showed up just a few times. The J gene is TRBJ2-1, the V gene TRBV7-3; no reliable D call. CDR1 is SGHTA, CDR2 FQGTGA, per germline. V lost 7 bases and J lost 5, with 18 bases in between. CDR3 length equals 15 residues. In DNA, the CDR3 is TGTGCCAGCAACCACGGCGGTAGTAGGGACAATGAGCAGTTCTTC. It translates to CASNHGGSRDNEQFF.

The V call is TRBV5-6, the J call TRBJ1-2; TRBD1 matches at 7 bases. Germline loops: CDR1 SGHDT, CDR2 YYEEEE. J was trimmed by 4 bases and V by 1 base; bases with no gene match: 7. This CDR3 contains 15 residues. The CDR3 loop reads CASSLPGQLTYGYTF. CDR3 nucleotide sequence: TGTGCCAGCAGCTTGCCGGGACAGTTAACCTATGGCTACACCTTC.

This clonotype has ten or more counts. The genes are TRBV7-2 and TRBJ2-7; 7 nucleotides agree with TRBD2. V was pared by 3 bases and J by 6 bases, with 17 bases of the junction left unmatched. Germline values: CDR1 SGHTA, CDR2 FQGNSA. The CDR3 loop spans 17 amino acids. CDR3 in amino acids: CASSFQTPGLVGSEQYF. Written as DNA, the CDR3 is TGTGCCAGCAGCTTCCAAACCCCCGGACTAGTGGGCTCCGAGCAGTACTTC.

This rearrangement joins TRBV9 to TRBJ1-2, with D unresolved. CDR1 and CDR2 (germline): SGDLS, YYNGEE. The CDR3 is made up of 13 amino acids. V was trimmed by 3 bases and J by 2 bases, leaving 8 bases between them. The CDR3 coding sequence is TGTGCCAGCAGCGCAGACCAGAACTATGGCTACACCTTC. Its translation is CASSADQNYGYTF. The whole variable domain, filled in from reference TRBV9 and TRBJ1-2, reads DSGVTQTPKHLITATGQRVTLRCSPRSGDLSVYWYQQSLDQGLQFLIQYYNGEERAKGNILERFSAQQFPDLHSELNLSSLELGDSALYFCASSADQNYGYTFGSGTRLTVV.

This clonotype was counted only a few times. This chain joins TRBV12-3 or TRBV12-4 and TRBJ2-2; TRBD2 matches at 11 bases. The CDR3 is made up of 15 amino acids. V was clipped by 6 bases and J by 7 bases; unmatched bases: 7. CDR3 loop: CASSQLAGVFGELFF. CDR3 coding DNA: TGTGCCAGCAGCCAACTAGCGGGAGTTTTCGGGGAGCTGTTTTTT.

This clonotype has a handful of counts. V and J are TRBV5-1 and TRBJ2-3; 9 bases match TRBD1. The V and J ends lost 1 base and 5 bases, in that order; junction bases with no gene match: 8. CDR3 length equals 16 residues. The germline CDR1 and CDR2 sequences are SGHRS and YFSETQ. DNA of the CDR3: TGCGCCAGCAGCTTGTACCGACAGGGGGAGAAAGATACGCAGTATTTT. This gives the protein CASSLYRQGEKDTQYF.